The 27 T cell receptor beta chains in this list originate from one sample, sequenced in a study of pediatric ulcerative colitis. Repertoires were generated with immunoSEQ multiplex PCR, while TCRdb's copy carries only in-frame clones and drops some. Among 64,000 or so clones listed, 77% were seen once. The material sequenced was blood. These receptors were collected from a boy aged 10-17 years with moderate ulcerative colitis.

The V gene is TRBV10-1, the J gene TRBJ2-3; 10 bases are a match to TRBD2. Germline CDR1 and CDR2: WNHNN and SYGVQD (reference sequence). V trimming: 9 bases; J trimming: 6 bases; junction bases outside the gene matches: 15. The CDR3 runs to 16 residues. CDR3 sequence (DNA): TGCGCCAGATATCGACTAGCGGGTTGGGGGACGGATACGCAGTATTTT. Amino acids: CARYRLAGWGTDTQYF.

The chain employs TRBV27 and TRBJ2-7; TRBD2 aligns across 12 bases. Trimming took 2 bases from V and 4 from J; bases not matched to a gene: 3. The CDR3 length is 15 residues. CDR1 is MNHEY and CDR2 is SMNVEV in the germline V gene (reference sequence). CDR3 region: CASSLVGLAGYEQYF. The CDR3 DNA reads as TGTGCCAGCAGTTTAGTGGGACTAGCGGGTTACGAGCAGTACTTC.

The chain links TRBV19 to TRBJ2-2; 9 bases fit TRBD2. The length of the CDR3 is 16 residues. CDR1 and CDR2 (germline): LNHDA, SQIVND (reference sequence). The trim removed 7 bases at V and 5 bases at J, leaving 11 bases unmatched. In DNA, the CDR3 is TGTGCCAGTACCCATCTAGCGGGAAAGGGTACCGGGGAGCTGTTTTTT. The encoded protein is CASTHLAGKGTGELFF. The variable domain in full, with the rest retrieved from reference TRBV19 and TRBJ2-2, is DGGITQSPKYLFRKEGQNVTLSCEQNLNHDAMYWYRQDPGQGLRLIYYSQIVNDFQKGDIAEGYSVSREKKESFPLTVTSAQKNPTAFYLCASTHLAGKGTGELFFGEGSRLTVL.

This clone was seen only a few times. The chain couples TRBV7-2 to TRBJ1-2, with D unresolved. The germline V gene encodes CDR1 SGHTA and CDR2 FQGNSA. This CDR3 region has 11 residues. V was pared by 4 bases and J by 4 bases, with 4 bases between. CDR3 coding DNA: TGTGCCAGCAGCTGGACCTATGGCTACACCTTC. Residues: CASSWTYGYTF.

This clone appeared a few times. This chain links TRBV19 with TRBJ1-2, with D tentatively TRBD1 (6 bases). The CDR3 consists of 15 residues. V lost 3 bases and J lost 9, with 20 bases in between. The germline gives CDR1 LNHDA, CDR2 SQIVND (reference sequence). CDR3 sequence reads: CASSMTGGTYTRYTF. The DNA of the CDR3 is TGTGCCAGTAGTATGACCGGCGGGACATATACCCGCTACACCTTC. Full variable domain (remainder filled in from reference TRBV19 and TRBJ1-2): DGGITQSPKYLFRKEGQNVTLSCEQNLNHDAMYWYRQDPGQGLRLIYYSQIVNDFQKGDIAEGYSVSREKKESFPLTVTSAQKNPTAFYLCASSMTGGTYTRYTFGSGTRLTVV.

This clone has a handful of counts. This chain links TRBV4-1 with TRBJ1-4, with D possibly matching TRBD1 (5 bases). The CDR3 has 16 residues. The germline gives CDR1 MGHRA, CDR2 YSYEKL. V lost 4 bases and J 2 bases, leaving 14 bases between the germline ends. CDR3 in amino acids: CASSRGLKGTNEKLFF. The DNA for the CDR3 is TGCGCCAGCAGCCGGGGACTCAAGGGGACTAATGAAAAACTGTTTTTT.

The chain uses TRBV2 and TRBJ1-5; 8 bases are shared with TRBD1. The CDR3 contains 16 residues. In germline, CDR1 is SNHLY, CDR2 FYNNEI. With V trimmed by 6 bases and J by 2 bases, 9 bases remained unmatched. The CDR3 spells CASRRQGRWGNQPQHF. CDR3 nucleotides: TGTGCCAGCAGGCGACAGGGGCGGTGGGGCAATCAGCCCCAGCATTTT.

This clone has just a few counts. The DNA for the CDR3 is TGTGCCAGCAGCCCCCCGAGAGGGATTCCCTATGGCTACACCTTC. Protein: CASSPPRGIPYGYTF. J is TRBJ1-2 and V is TRBV5-4; no definite D call. Germline lookup yields CDR1 SGHNT and CDR2 YYREEE (reference sequence). CDR3 length: 15 amino acids. The ends were cut back, 4 bases at V and 4 bases at J, with 17 bases in the middle. The whole variable domain, filled in from reference TRBV5-4 and TRBJ1-2, reads ETGVTQSPTHLIKTRGQQVTLRCSSQSGHNTVSWYQQALGQGPQFIFQYYREEENGRGNFPPRFSGLQFPNYSSELNVNALELDDSALYLCASSPPRGIPYGYTFGSGTRLTVV.

This clone turned up a few times. The chain is built from TRBV13 and TRBJ1-4; D possibly corresponds to TRBD1 (5 bases). Germline-derived CDR1 and CDR2 are PRHDT and FYEKMQ (reference sequence). The CDR3 is 14 amino acids. Trimming left V 5 bases short and J 6 bases short, with 13 bases between. Here the CDR3 reads CASSAMVGDEKLFF. In DNA, the CDR3 is TGTGCCAGCAGCGCAATGGTAGGGGATGAAAAACTGTTTTTT.

The rearrangement links TRBV10-2 to TRBJ1-1; TRBD1 might be the D (5 bases). The CDR3 totals 14 residues. V lost 2 bases and J lost 3, with 10 bases in between. The germline gives CDR1 WSHSY, CDR2 SAAADI. CDR3 region: CASSEMGPDTEAFF. CDR3 sequence (DNA): TGCGCCAGCAGTGAGATGGGGCCGGACACTGAAGCTTTCTTT.

The rearrangement uses TRBV10-3 and TRBJ2-1, with TRBD2 identical over 9 bases. The CDR3 runs 17 residues. The V and J ends lost 0 bases and 5 bases, in that order; junction bases with no gene match: 8. CDR1 is ENHRY, CDR2 SYGVKD, per germline. CDR3 coding DNA: TGTGCCATCAGTGAGTCGACTGGAGCGGGGGGCGACAATGAGCAGTTCTTC. This gives the protein CAISESTGAGGDNEQFF.

The V and J genes are TRBV18 and TRBJ1-2, with no clear D. Germline values: CDR1 KGHSH, CDR2 LQKENI. V lost 1 base to trimming and J lost 8 bases, with 11 bases between them. The CDR3 spans 13 residues. CDR3 DNA sequence: TGTGCCAGCTCACCACGTGGCCCCGAAGGCTACACCTTC. This gives the protein CASSPRGPEGYTF.

J is TRBJ1-1 and V is TRBV6-1; D not resolved. Germline CDR1 MNHNS, CDR2 SASEGT. The CDR3 contains 10 residues. V was cut by 6 bases and J by 5 bases, with 4 bases left in between. The CDR3 nucleotides are TGTGCCAGCAGCTTTACTGAAGCTTTCTTT. Translated: CASSFTEAFF.

Here the CDR3 reads CSVPAGTYNEQFF. CDR3 in DNA: TGCAGCGTGCCAGCCGGGACCTACAATGAGCAGTTCTTC. The chain recombines TRBV29-1 with TRBJ2-1; possible D gene TRBD2, 5 bases. Germline loops: CDR1 SQVTM, CDR2 ANQGSEA. The CDR3 loop spans 13 amino acids. Trimming removed 6 bases at V and 2 bases at J, with 11 bases between.

The V and J genes are TRBV7-8 and TRBJ1-4; 7 bases fit TRBD1. The CDR3 totals 15 residues. The junction had 14 bases not matched to a gene; V was cut back by 6 bases and J by 10 bases. CDR1 and CDR2 (germline): SGHVS, FQNEAQ. In DNA form, the CDR3 reads TGTGCCAGCAGTTGGGAAGTAACAGGGGATCGAAAACTGTTTTTT. Residues: CASSWEVTGDRKLFF.

The gene calls are TRBV10-3 and TRBJ2-7; D gene unclear. Germline assignment: CDR1 ENHRY and CDR2 SYGVKD. There are 11 residues in the CDR3. V was clipped by 5 bases and J by 12 bases, with 14 bases between them. CDR3 sequence reads: CAISLGQAPYF. CDR3 DNA: TGTGCCATCAGTCTCGGTCAGGCCCCGTACTTC.

The rearrangement uses TRBV29-1 and TRBJ1-3; D possibly corresponds to TRBD1 (5 bases). The CDR3 contains 14 residues. Trimming left V 4 bases short and J 4 bases short, with 14 bases between. Germline values: CDR1 SQVTM, CDR2 ANQGSEA. CDR3 sequence reads: CSVVTGGWGNTIYF. DNA of the CDR3: TGCAGCGTTGTAACAGGCGGCTGGGGAAACACCATATATTTT.

This clone appeared a single time. This rearrangement joins TRBV7-2 to TRBJ2-3; D remains ambiguous. Germline CDR1 and CDR2: SGHTA and FQGNSA. The ends were cut back, 5 bases at V and 0 bases at J, with 15 bases in the middle. The CDR3 length is 16 residues. CDR3 loop: CASSHPPQRSTDTQYF. The CDR3 coding sequence is TGTGCCAGCAGCCACCCGCCTCAGCGAAGCACAGATACGCAGTATTTT.

The J gene is TRBJ2-1, the V gene TRBV9; possibly TRBD2 for D (7 bases). The germline V and J ends were trimmed by 3 bases and 7 bases, with 35 bases remaining between them. Per the germline V gene, CDR1 is SGDLS and CDR2 is YYNGEE. The CDR3 sequence is 21 residues long. In nucleotides, the CDR3 is TGTGCCAGCAGCGGAGGGGGACACAGGTTACATCCGGGACTACGGGTGAATGAGCAGTTCTTC. Translation gives CASSGGGHRLHPGLRVNEQFF.

This clone came up once. The rearrangement uses TRBV7-8 and TRBJ2-3, with 9 bases lining up with TRBD2. The CDR3 sequence is 15 residues long. Germline trimming cut 2 bases from V and 2 bases from J; bases unmatched to any gene: 2. Per germline, CDR1 SGHVS and CDR2 FQNEAQ. The CDR3 coding sequence is TGTGCCAGCAGCTTACTAGCGGGGATCACAGATACGCAGTATTTT. It encodes CASSLLAGITDTQYF.

This chain uses TRBV11-3 with TRBJ1-1, with unresolved D. This CDR3 has 13 amino acids. The germline CDR1 and CDR2 sequences are SGHNT and YENEEA. With 0 bases removed from V and 1 base from J, the gap between germline ends came to 3 bases. CDR3 bases: TGTGCCAGCAGCTTAGAGGCGAACACTGAAGCTTTCTTT. Its translation is CASSLEANTEAFF.

This sequence joins TRBV5-4 and TRBJ1-2; the D gene is possibly TRBD1 (5 bases). This CDR3 has 13 residues. The germline V gene has CDR1 SGHNT and CDR2 YYREEE (reference sequence). V lost 4 bases and J 7 bases, leaving 14 bases between the germline ends. CDR3 protein: CASSGDPGGGYTF. The CDR3, as DNA: TGTGCCAGCAGCGGGGATCCTGGGGGTGGCTACACCTTC.

The V and J genes are TRBV7-2 and TRBJ2-7, with TRBD1 matching 7 bases. J gave up 3 bases and V 4 bases, and 9 bases lay outside the gene matches. CDR3 length: 15 residues. The V gene's germline CDR1 is SGHTA and CDR2 FQGNSA. The CDR3 DNA sequence: TGTGCCAGCAGCTATCCACAGACAGGGCTCTACGAGCAGTACTTC. It translates to CASSYPQTGLYEQYF. The variable domain in full, completed from reference TRBV7-2 and TRBJ2-7, reads GAGVSQSPSNKVTEKGKDVELRCDPISGHTALYWYRQSLGQGLEFLIYFQGNSAPDKSGLPSDRFSAERTGGSVSTLTIQRTQQEDSAVYLCASSYPQTGLYEQYFGPGTRLTVT.

This clone was detected once. The V gene is TRBV5-8, the J gene TRBJ2-1; tentative D call: TRBD1 (6 bases). Trimming stripped 4 bases from V and 2 bases from J, with 13 bases between. In germline, CDR1 is SGHTS, CDR2 YDEGEE. This CDR3 spans 15 amino acids. The CDR3 DNA follows: TGTGCCAGCAGCGCGAGACAGGTCCCCTACAATGAGCAGTTCTTC. Residues: CASSARQVPYNEQFF.

This chain joins TRBV30 and TRBJ1-2; no clear D. Germline V lookup: CDR1 GTSNPN, CDR2 SVGIG (reference sequence). Trimming pared 0 bases from V and 4 bases from J, leaving 9 bases between. The CDR3 extends over 13 amino acids. The CDR3 protein is CAWSVGHSYGYTF. The CDR3, as DNA: TGTGCCTGGAGTGTTGGGCACTCCTATGGCTACACCTTC.

V usage is TRBV25-1 and J usage is TRBJ2-3; D is perhaps TRBD1 (6 bases). The CDR3 totals 15 residues. Trimming stripped 6 bases from V and 4 bases from J, with 17 bases between. CDR1 is MGHDK and CDR2 is SYGVNS in the germline V gene. The CDR3 DNA reads TGTGCCAGCAGATCGATTACCAGGGGTCCAGATACGCAGTATTTT. Its translation: CASRSITRGPDTQYF.

This clone was found a few times. V and J are TRBV7-3 and TRBJ2-1, with D unclear. The CDR3 runs 16 residues. CDR1 SGHTA and CDR2 FQGTGA come from the germline V gene. Trimming removed 2 bases at V and 1 base at J, with 12 bases between. This chain's CDR3 is CASSLDGGRSYNEQFF. CDR3 in DNA: TGTGCCAGCAGCTTAGATGGCGGTCGTTCCTACAATGAGCAGTTCTTC.